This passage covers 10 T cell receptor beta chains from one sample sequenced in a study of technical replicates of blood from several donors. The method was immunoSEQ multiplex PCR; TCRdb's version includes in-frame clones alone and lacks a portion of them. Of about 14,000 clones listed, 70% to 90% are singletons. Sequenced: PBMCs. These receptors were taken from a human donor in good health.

CDR3 nucleotides: TGTGCCAGCAGCCCACAGGACGGAGACCCAATGAACACTGAAGCTTTCTTT. Translating gives CASSPQDGDPMNTEAFF. The genes are TRBV7-7 and TRBJ1-1, with D tentatively TRBD1 (5 bases). The CDR3 is made up of 17 amino acids. V lost 5 bases, J lost 0 bases, and 19 bases lay in between. Germline V gene data show CDR1 as SSHAT and CDR2 as FNYEAQ (reference sequence).

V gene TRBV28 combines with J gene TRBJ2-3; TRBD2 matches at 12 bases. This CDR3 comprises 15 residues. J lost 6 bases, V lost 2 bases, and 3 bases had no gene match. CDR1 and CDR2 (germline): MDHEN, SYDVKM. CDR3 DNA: TGTGCCAGCAGTTTAGTAACTAGCGGGAGGGATACGCAGTATTTT. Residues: CASSLVTSGRDTQYF.

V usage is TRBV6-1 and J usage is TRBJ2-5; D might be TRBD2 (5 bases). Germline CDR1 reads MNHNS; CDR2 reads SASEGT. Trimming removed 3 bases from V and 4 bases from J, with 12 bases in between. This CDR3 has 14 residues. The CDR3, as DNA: TGTGCCAGCAGTGACGGGCTAGCAGGAGAGACCCAGTACTTC. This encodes CASSDGLAGETQYF.

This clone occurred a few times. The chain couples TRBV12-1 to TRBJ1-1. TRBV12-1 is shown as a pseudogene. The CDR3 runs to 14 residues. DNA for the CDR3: TGTGCCAGCAGCTTTGCGCCCCCCGGGGCTGAAGCTTTCTTT. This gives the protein CASSFAPPGAEAFF.

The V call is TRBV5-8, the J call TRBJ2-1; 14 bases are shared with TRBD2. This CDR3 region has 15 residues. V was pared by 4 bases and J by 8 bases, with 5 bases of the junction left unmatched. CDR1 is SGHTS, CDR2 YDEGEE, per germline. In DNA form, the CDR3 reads TGTGCCAGCAGCCAGGGACTAGCGGGAGAGGATGAGCAGTTCTTC. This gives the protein CASSQGLAGEDEQFF.

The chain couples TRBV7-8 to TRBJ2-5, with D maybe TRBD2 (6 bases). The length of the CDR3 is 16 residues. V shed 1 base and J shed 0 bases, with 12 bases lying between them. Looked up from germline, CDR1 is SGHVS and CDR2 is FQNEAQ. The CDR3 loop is CASSLEGAGNQETQYF. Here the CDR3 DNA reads TGTGCCAGCAGCTTAGAAGGAGCGGGCAACCAAGAGACCCAGTACTTC.

The CDR3 loop reads CASSLSIAGAADTQYF. CDR3 nucleotides: TGTGCCAGCAGTTTATCGATAGCGGGAGCTGCAGATACGCAGTATTTT. The chain carries TRBV27 and TRBJ2-3; 9 bases line up with TRBD2. The CDR3 spans 16 residues. CDR1 is MNHEY and CDR2 is SMNVEV in the germline V gene (reference sequence). The J segment lost 4 bases and the V segment lost 0 bases, leaving 5 bases of the junction unmatched.

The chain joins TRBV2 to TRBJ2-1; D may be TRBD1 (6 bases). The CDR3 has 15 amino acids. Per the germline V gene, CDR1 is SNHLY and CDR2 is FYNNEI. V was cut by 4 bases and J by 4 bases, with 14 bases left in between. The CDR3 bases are TGTGCCAGCAGTGTCTACCAGGGGTCGTACAATGAGCAGTTCTTC. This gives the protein CASSVYQGSYNEQFF.

The CDR3 protein is CASIGQGAYEQYF. The CDR3, as DNA: TGCGCCAGCATTGGCCAGGGGGCCTACGAGCAGTACTTC. This sequence joins TRBV10-2 and TRBJ2-7; 7 bases match TRBD1. The CDR3 contains 13 residues. Trimming cost V 7 bases and J 2 bases; bases outside gene matches: 5. CDR1 and CDR2 (germline): WSHSY, SAAADI.

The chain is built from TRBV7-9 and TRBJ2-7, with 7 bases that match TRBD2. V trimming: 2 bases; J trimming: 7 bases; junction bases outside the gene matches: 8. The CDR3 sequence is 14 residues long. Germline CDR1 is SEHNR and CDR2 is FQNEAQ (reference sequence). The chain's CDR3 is CASSLRAGEREQYF. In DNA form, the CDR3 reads TGTGCCAGCAGCTTACGGGCGGGAGAGAGGGAGCAGTACTTC.